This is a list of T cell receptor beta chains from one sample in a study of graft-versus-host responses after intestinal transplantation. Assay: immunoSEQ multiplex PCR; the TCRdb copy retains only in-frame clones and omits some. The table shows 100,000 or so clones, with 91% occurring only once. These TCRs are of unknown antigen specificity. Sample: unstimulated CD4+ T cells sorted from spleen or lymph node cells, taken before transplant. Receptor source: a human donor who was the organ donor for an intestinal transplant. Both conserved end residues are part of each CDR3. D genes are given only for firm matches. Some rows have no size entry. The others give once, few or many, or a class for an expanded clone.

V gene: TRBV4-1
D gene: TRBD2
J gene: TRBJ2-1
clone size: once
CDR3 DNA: TGCGCCAGCAGCCCAGCCCTCGCGGGGGGGCCAAAAGAGCAGTTCTTC
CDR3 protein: CASSPALAGGPKEQFF

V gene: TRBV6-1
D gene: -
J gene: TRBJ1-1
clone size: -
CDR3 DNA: TGTGCCAGCAGTGAATGGCGGGGGACTGAAGCTTTCTTT
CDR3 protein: CASSEWRGTEAFF

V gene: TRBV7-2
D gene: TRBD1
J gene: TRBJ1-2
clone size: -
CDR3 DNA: TGTGCCAGCAGCACTGGGGACAGCTATGGCTACACCTTC
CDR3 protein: CASSTGDSYGYTF

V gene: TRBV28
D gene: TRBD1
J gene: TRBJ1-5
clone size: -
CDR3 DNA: TGTGCCAGCAGTCTCCTCGGACAGGGGGGCGATCAGCCCCAGCATTTT
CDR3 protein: CASSLLGQGGDQPQHF

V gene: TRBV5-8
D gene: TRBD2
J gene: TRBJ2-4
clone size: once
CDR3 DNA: TGTGCCAGCAGCCCGTTTTGGGGGGGATTAGCCAAAAACATTCAGTACTTC
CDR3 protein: CASSPFWGGLAKNIQYF

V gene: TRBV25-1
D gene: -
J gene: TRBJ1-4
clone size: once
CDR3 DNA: TGTGCCAGCAGTGACGGGGTGGGATATGAAAAACTGTTTTTT
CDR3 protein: CASSDGVGYEKLFF

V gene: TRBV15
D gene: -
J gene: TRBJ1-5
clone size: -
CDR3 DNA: TGTGCCACCAGCAACCGGGTGAGGGGCAATCAGCCCCAGCATTTT
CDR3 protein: CATSNRVRGNQPQHF

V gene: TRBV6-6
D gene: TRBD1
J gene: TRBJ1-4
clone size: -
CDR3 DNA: TGTGCCAGCAGTTACTCGACAGGGGCAGGTGAAAAACTGTTTTTT
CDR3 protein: CASSYSTGAGEKLFF

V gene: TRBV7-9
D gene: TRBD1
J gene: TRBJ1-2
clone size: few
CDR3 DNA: TGTGCCAGCAGCTCGCCGGACAGGGCCTATGGCTACACCTTC
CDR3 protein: CASSSPDRAYGYTF

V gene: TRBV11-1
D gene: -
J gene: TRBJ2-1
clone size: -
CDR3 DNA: TGTGCCAGCAGCCGCCAGGGGAATGAGCAGTTCTTC
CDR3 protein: CASSRQGNEQFF

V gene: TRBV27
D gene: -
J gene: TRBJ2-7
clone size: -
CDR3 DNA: TGTGCCACCGCGTACAGACCGGGATCTATCTACGAGCAGTACTTC
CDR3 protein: CATAYRPGSIYEQYF

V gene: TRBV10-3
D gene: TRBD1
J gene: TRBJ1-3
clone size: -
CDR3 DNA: TGTGCCATCAGGGACAGGGCTGGAAACACCATATATTTT
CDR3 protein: CAIRDRAGNTIYF

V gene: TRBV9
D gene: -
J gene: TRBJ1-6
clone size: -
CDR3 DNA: TGTGCCAGCAGCGGGGGAGGGAGCTCCTATAATTCACCCCTCCACTTT
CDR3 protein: CASSGGGSSYNSPLHF

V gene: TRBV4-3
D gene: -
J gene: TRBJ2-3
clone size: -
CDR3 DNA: TGCGCCAGCAGCCGTCAAGCGGGTTGGGGGACAGATACGCAGTATTTT
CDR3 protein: CASSRQAGWGTDTQYF

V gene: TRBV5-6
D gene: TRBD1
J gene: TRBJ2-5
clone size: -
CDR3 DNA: TGTGCCAGCAGCTTGCTAGTCGGGACAGGGCCCTTGGGGACCCAGTACTTC
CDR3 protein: CASSLLVGTGPLGTQYF

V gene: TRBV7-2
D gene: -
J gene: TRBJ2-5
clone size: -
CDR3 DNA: TGTGCCAGCAGCTTATCCGCCAGTCGTCGTCGAGAGACCCAGTACTTC
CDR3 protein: CASSLSASRRRETQYF

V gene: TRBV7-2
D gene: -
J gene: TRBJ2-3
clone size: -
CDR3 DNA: TGTGCCAGCAGCTTCAGGGTTGGCGCAGATACGCAGTATTTT
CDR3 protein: CASSFRVGADTQYF

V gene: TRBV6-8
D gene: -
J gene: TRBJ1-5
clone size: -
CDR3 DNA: TGTGCCAGCTTTAGAGGTCAGCCCCAGCATTTT
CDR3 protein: CASFRGQPQHF

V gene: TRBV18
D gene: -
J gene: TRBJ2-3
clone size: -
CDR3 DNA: TGTGCCAGCTCACCTCGCTTAGCGGCGATCACAGATACGCAGTATTTT
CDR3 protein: CASSPRLAAITDTQYF

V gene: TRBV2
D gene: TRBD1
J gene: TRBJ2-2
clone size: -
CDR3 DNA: TGTGCCAGCAGAGACAGGGGTTTTGACACCGGGGAGCTGTTTTTT
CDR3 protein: CASRDRGFDTGELFF

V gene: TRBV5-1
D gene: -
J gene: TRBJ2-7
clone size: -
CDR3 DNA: TGCGCCAGCAGCTTGAGCCCCGGCTACGAGCAGTACTTC
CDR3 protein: CASSLSPGYEQYF

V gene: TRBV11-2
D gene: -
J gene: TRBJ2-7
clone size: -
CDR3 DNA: TGTGCCAGCAGCTTGGCGGGGCCAGGGTACGAGCAGTACTTC
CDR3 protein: CASSLAGPGYEQYF

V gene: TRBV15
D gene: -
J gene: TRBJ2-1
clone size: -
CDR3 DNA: TGTGCCACCAGCAGGACCCCCGGGACCTACAATGAGCAGTTCTTC
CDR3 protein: CATSRTPGTYNEQFF

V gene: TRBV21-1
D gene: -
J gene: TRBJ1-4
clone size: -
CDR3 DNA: TGTGCCAGCAGCACCGGCAGGAGCCCGTCGCGGGGTGAAAAACTGTTTTTT
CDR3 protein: CASSTGRSPSRGEKLFF

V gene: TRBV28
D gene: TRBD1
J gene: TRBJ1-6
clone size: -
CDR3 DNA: TGTGCCAGCAGTTTGTGGACAGGGAGCTCACCCCTCCACTTT
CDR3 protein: CASSLWTGSSPLHF

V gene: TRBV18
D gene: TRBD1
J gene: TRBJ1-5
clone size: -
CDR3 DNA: TGTGCCAGCTCACCCGGACAGGGGAGCAATCAGCCCCAGCATTTT
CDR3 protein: CASSPGQGSNQPQHF

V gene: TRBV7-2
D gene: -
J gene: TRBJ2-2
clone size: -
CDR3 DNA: TGTGCCAGCAGCGCGGACTGGAAGCGTACGAACACCGGGGAGCTGTTTTTT
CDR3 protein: CASSADWKRTNTGELFF

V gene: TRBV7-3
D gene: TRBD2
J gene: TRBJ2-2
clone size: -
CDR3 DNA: TGTGCCAGCAGCCACGGACTAGTATCCGGGGAGCTGTTTTTT
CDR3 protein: CASSHGLVSGELFF

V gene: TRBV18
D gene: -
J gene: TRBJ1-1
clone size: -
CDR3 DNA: TGTGCCAGCTCACCACTTTCGCAGGGCTCCATGAACACTGAAGCTTTCTTT
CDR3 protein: CASSPLSQGSMNTEAFF

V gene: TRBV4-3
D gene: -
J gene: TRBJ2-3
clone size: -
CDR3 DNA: TGCGCCAGCAGCCCTGGACACCTCACAGATACGCAGTATTTT
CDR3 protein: CASSPGHLTDTQYF

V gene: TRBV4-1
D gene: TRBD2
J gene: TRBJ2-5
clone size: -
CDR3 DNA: TGCGCCAGCAGCCAAGTTTCTAGCGGGGGGTACCAAGAGACCCAGTACTTC
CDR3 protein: CASSQVSSGGYQETQYF

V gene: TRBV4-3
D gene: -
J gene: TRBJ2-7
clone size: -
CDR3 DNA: TGCGCCAGCAGCCGGGAGACTCTGGCCTACGAGCAGTACTTC
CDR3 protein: CASSRETLAYEQYF

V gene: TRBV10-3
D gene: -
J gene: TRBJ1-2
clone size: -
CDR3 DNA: TGTGCCATCAGTGAATGGCAGGGTACGGGCTACACCTTC
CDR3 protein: CAISEWQGTGYTF

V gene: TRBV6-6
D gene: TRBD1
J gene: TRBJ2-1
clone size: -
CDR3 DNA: TGTGCCAGCAGTGCTTCCGGGACAGGGAATTGGGATGAGCAGTTCTTC
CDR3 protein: CASSASGTGNWDEQFF

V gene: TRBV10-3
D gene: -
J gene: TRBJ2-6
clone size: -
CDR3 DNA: TGTGCCATCAGTAAGGGGATCACGGGCTCTGGGGCCAACGTCCTGACTTTC
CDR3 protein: CAISKGITGSGANVLTF

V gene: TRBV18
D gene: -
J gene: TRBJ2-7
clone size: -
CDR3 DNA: TGTGCCAGCTCTTTAGCGGACGGAGGAACCTACGAGCAGTACTTC
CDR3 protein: CASSLADGGTYEQYF

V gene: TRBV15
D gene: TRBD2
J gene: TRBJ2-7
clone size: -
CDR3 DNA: TGTGCCACCAGCAGAGATCTGGTAGCGGGGGGGGTTAAGCAGTACTTC
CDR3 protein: CATSRDLVAGGVKQYF

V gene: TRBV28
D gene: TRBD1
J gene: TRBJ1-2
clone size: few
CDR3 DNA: TGTGCCAGCAGTCAATCCGGACAGGTCTATGGCTACACCTTC
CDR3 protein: CASSQSGQVYGYTF

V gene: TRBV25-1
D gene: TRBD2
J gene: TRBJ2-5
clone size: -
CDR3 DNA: TGTGCCAGCAGTGAATTGGGGGGACTAGCGGGTCAAGAGACCCAGTACTTC
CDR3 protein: CASSELGGLAGQETQYF

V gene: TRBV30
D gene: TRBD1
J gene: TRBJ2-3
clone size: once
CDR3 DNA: TGTGCCTGGAACAGGGGAGAAACAGATACGCAGTATTTT
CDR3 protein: CAWNRGETDTQYF

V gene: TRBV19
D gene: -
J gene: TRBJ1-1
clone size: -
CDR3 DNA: TGTGCCAGCCTCCCCTACAGGGAAGGTAAAAGGAACACTGAAGCTTTCTTT
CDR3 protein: CASLPYREGKRNTEAFF

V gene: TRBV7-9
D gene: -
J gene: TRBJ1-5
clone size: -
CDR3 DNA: TGTGCCAGCAGCTTAAGCCTTCAGCCCCAGCATTTT
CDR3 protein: CASSLSLQPQHF

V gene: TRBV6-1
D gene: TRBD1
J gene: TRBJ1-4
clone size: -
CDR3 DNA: TGTGCCAGCAACCGGGACAGGTCTAATGAAAAACTGTTTTTT
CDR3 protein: CASNRDRSNEKLFF

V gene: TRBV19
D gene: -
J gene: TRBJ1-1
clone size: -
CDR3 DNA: TGTGCCAGTATTGACCCGGCGGTGGACACTGAAGCTTTCTTT
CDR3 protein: CASIDPAVDTEAFF

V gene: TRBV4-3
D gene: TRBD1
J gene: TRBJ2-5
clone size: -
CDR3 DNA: TGCGCCAGCAGCCAAGGGACAGGGCAGGAGACCCAGTACTTC
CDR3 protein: CASSQGTGQETQYF

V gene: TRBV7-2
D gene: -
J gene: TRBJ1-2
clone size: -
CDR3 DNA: TGTGCCAGCAGCTTAGCCAGGGGATCTCATGGCTACACCTTC
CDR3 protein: CASSLARGSHGYTF

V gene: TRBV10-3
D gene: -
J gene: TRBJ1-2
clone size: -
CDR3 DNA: TGTGCCATCAGTGAGTCCGATCGGCGGGGCTACACCTTC
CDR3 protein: CAISESDRRGYTF

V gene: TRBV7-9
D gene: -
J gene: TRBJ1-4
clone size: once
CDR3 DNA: TGTGCCAGCAGCTCCAGACAGGCCCTAGGTGAAAAACTGTTTTTT
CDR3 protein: CASSSRQALGEKLFF

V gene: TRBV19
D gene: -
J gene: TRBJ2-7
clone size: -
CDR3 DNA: TGTGCCAGTAGTACAGGGTCCTACGAGCAGTACTTC
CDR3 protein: CASSTGSYEQYF